This TCR beta chain was captured by sequencing in a study of T cell responses to AZD1222 COVID-19 vaccine (dated by TCRdb to about 2021). Regarding the complete study: A total of 230 to 250 trial participants underwent TCR sequencing, of whom 207 had received two doses of AZD1222 and 26 had received two doses of the MenACWY control vaccine. Enrollment into the trials was organized by age into subgroups of 18-55, 56-69 and 70-plus years, and those subgroups contained approximately 150, 30 and 60 TCR-sequenced participants, respectively.

Notes on this clone: Its antigen specificity is not known. Base qualities are not recorded, but no much larger clone differs from it by a single base.

The CDR3 holds 15 amino acids from the cysteine to the phenylalanine. CDR3 DNA only is kept here, 45 bases in frame from base 1. V is reduced by 2 bases and J by 0 bases, leaving a spacing of 8 bases between them. The germline V gene specifies SNHLY as CDR1 and FYNNEI as CDR2. Findings and caveats that apply to the study as a whole: CD4 TCRs associated with the vaccine covered the entire spike protein, and the dominant responses were in regions 160-218 and 743-854. Conclusions about previously exposed vaccinees were limited because only six AZD1222 recipients were SARS-CoV-2 seropositive at baseline. In the small 56-69-year group, the increase in depth fell short of significance, most likely because of low power. Spike-specific TCR breadth and depth rose significantly after two AZD1222 doses compared with day 0 and with MenACWY recipients. Participants were mostly white British and included more females than males, and it was suggested by the authors that clonal diversity may have been underestimated. Nearly half of unique spike-specific TCRs reportedly recognized epitopes outside regions mutated in the B.1.351 and B.1.1.7 variants. Because no samples from the day 14 peak response were available, repertoires could be characterized only after the peak T cell response.

The sample's time point, from its label and the paper: about 28 days (+/-7) after the second vaccine dose. AZD1222 recipients given second doses at about 4 weeks or at about 12 weeks were pooled, since spike-specific TCR depth and breadth were not found to differ between the two schedules. The vaccinee samples were drawn from two UK trials, COV001 and COV002, one of which was a single-blind randomized controlled phase 2/3 trial testing AZD1222 (ChAdOx1 nCoV-19) in healthy adults. For TCRbeta chain sequencing, PBMC samples from trial participants were taken at day 0 and at day 28 after the second dose. The CDR3 regions of human TCRbeta chains were subjected to immunosequencing. The study's processing was this. Repertoire TCRs were checked for matches against a reference library of SARS-CoV-2-specific TCRs that had been generated using the MIRA antigen-specificity platform. Breadth was defined as the fraction of unique TCRs that were SARS-CoV-2-associated. Depth was defined as the fraction of total T cells that were SARS-CoV-2-associated. Using the MIRA data, each spike-specific TCR was mapped to the spike region that the TCR reacts to and placed in a CD4 or CD8 class. Log10-transformed breadth and depth values were compared by one-way ANOVA with Sidak's multiple comparisons tests. TCRdb's version of the immuneACCESS table is confined to in-frame rearrangements and falls short of the full clone set. An unresolved V gene accounts for under half of the shortfall where checked; the remainder is of unknown origin. V and J calls and clone size follow that table, whereas D and trimming were derived from the DNA. The sample contains around 160,000 clones, roughly 94% of them found a single time. The ten biggest clones cover around 0.99% of the sample.

The sequence links TRBV2 to TRBJ1-3; the D segment cannot be called with confidence. Sequenced here: peripheral blood, sampled 28 days after the second AZD1222 dose. The sequence was collected from an adult who received the AZD1222 COVID-19 vaccine. The CDR3 region has the sequence CASSEWASSGNTIYF. The DNA sequence is given as TGTGCCAGCAGTGAATGGGCTTCCTCTGGAAACACCATATATTTT. This CDR3, with the reference TRBV2 and TRBJ1-3 proteins standing in past its ends, gives the full variable domain EPEVTQTPSHQVTQMGQEVILRCVPISNHLYFYWYRQILGQKVEFLVSFYNNEISEKSEIFDDQFSVERPDGSNFTLKIRSTKLEDSAMYFCASSEWASSGNTIYFGEGSWLTVV.